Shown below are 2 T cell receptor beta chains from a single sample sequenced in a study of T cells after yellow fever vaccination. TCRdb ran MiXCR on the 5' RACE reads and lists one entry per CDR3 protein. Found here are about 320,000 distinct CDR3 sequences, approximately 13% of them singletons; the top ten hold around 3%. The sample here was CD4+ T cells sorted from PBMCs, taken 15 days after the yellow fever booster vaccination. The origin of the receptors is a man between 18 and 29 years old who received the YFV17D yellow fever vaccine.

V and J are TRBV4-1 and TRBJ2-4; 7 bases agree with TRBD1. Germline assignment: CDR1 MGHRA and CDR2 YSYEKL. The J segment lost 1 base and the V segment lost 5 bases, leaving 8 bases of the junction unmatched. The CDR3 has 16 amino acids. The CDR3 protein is CASSDRARDAKNIQYF. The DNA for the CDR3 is TGCGCCAGCAGCGACAGGGCCAGGGATGCCAAAAACATTCAGTACTTC.

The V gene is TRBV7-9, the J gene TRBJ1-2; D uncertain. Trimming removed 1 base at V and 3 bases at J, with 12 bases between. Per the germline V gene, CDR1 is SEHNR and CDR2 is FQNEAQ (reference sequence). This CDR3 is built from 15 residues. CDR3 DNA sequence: TGTGCCAGCAGCTTAGGGTCACGGACCCACTATGGCTACACCTTC. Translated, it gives CASSLGSRTHYGYTF.